This T cell receptor (beta chain) emerged from a study of T cell responses to AZD1222 COVID-19 vaccine. General study points: Sampled repertoires all dated from after the peak T cell response. Among vaccine-associated CD4 TCRs, coverage spanned spike, with dominance at 160-218 and 743-854. Clonal diversity was possibly underestimated, and white British individuals and females predominated among donors.

V lost 4 bases to trimming and J lost 0 bases; unmatched junction nucleotides: 3. This CDR3 has 13 amino acids. The germline CDR1 and CDR2 sequences are SQVTM and ANQGSEA. Sequencing was performed with immunoSEQ multiplex PCR; in TCRdb, only in-frame clones are kept and a portion is missing. The sample lists approximately 120,000 clones; around 89% were seen once. Comment on this clone: Its target is not known.

This TCR was sampled from an adult in good health. Specimen: peripheral blood, collected on day 0 of MenACWY control vaccination. V and J are TRBV29-1 and TRBJ2-7; 7 bases align to TRBD1. The CDR3 region has the DNA TGCAGCGTTGGGGGACAGAGCTCCTACGAGCAGTACTTC. Its protein product is CSVGGQSSYEQYF.